A single sample gave rise to the 7 T cell receptor beta chains below, sequenced in a study of cytomegalovirus exposure and HLA in healthy donors. Produced via immunoSEQ multiplex PCR; TCRdb's table is partial and in-frame only. The sample lists fewer than 120,000 clones, approximately 89% occurring once. Source material: PBMCs. The receptors derive from a woman aged 18-30 years in good health and CMV-seronegative.

This clone was detected only once. The chain links TRBV7-8 to TRBJ2-1; TRBD2 is a possible D gene (7 bases). The CDR3 spans 15 residues. V was clipped by 8 bases and J by 0 bases, with 14 bases between them. Germline assignment: CDR1 SGHVS and CDR2 FQNEAQ. The CDR3 loop reads CASGGGGSSYNEQFF. CDR3 nucleotides: TGTGCCAGCGGGGGGGGCGGGAGCTCCTACAATGAGCAGTTCTTC.

The chain joins TRBV27 to TRBJ2-7, with a weak D call TRBD1 (5 bases). This CDR3 contains 14 residues. V was shortened by 5 bases and J by 4 bases, with 15 bases between the two germline ends. In germline, CDR1 is MNHEY, CDR2 SMNVEV (reference sequence). The CDR3 nucleotides read TGTGCCAGCAGTCCCTTCTCAGGGCCATACGAGCAGTACTTC. This codes for CASSPFSGPYEQYF.

The chain recombines TRBV25-1 with TRBJ2-3, with D perhaps matching TRBD1 (5 bases). Trimming shortened V by 1 base and J by 8 bases, and 10 bases separated the two germline ends. CDR3 size: 13 residues. CDR1 and CDR2 (germline): MGHDK, SYGVNS. The CDR3 nucleotides are TGTGCCAGCAGTGAATGGGAAGGGGCTACGCAGTATTTT. This translates into CASSEWEGATQYF.

CDR3 sequence: CASSFGRAYEQYF. CDR3 DNA sequence: TGTGCCAGCAGTTTCGGCAGGGCCTACGAGCAGTACTTC. The chain recombines TRBV27 with TRBJ2-7; maybe TRBD1 (5 bases). This CDR3 contains 13 residues. Germline V gives CDR1 MNHEY, CDR2 SMNVEV (reference sequence). Trimming stripped 3 bases from V and 2 bases from J, with 8 bases between.

This chain links TRBV9 with TRBJ1-2; 8 bases map to TRBD1. V lost 3 bases, J lost 7 bases, and 8 bases stayed unmatched. CDR3 length: 14 residues. Germline values: CDR1 SGDLS, CDR2 YYNGEE. In DNA form, the CDR3 reads TGTGCCAGCAGCGCCGGACAGGGAGGTGGTGGCTACACCTTC. This sequence encodes CASSAGQGGGGYTF.

This chain links TRBV30 with TRBJ1-1; D might be TRBD1 (6 bases). CDR1 GTSNPN and CDR2 SVGIG come from the germline V gene (reference sequence). CDR3 length equals 14 residues. The ends were cut back, 5 bases at V and 4 bases at J, with 17 bases in the middle. CDR3 DNA sequence: TGTGCCTGGTGGCGGAGGGGAGGGGGCACTGAAGCTTTCTTT. Its protein is CAWWRRGGGTEAFF.

The J gene is TRBJ2-1, the V gene TRBV11-2; 8 bases match TRBD2. Germline V gene sequence: CDR1 SGHAT, CDR2 FQNNGV. This CDR3 spans 17 amino acids. V gave up 0 bases and J gave up 9 bases; unmatched junction bases: 13. CDR3 protein: CASSLDPPGLGYGEQFF. The CDR3 DNA reads as TGTGCCAGCAGCTTAGATCCTCCGGGACTAGGGTACGGTGAGCAGTTCTTC.